The 27 T cell receptor beta chains in this list originate from one sample, sequenced in a study of T cell responses to AZD1222 COVID-19 vaccine. Method: immunoSEQ multiplex PCR; TCRdb's copy keeps in-frame clones and lacks some. The sample lists 150,000 to 250,000 clones, more than 85% seen once, with around 3.5% in the top ten. The source material was peripheral blood, sampled 28 days after the second AZD1222 dose. Source of these receptors: an adult who received the AZD1222 COVID-19 vaccine.

Here the CDR3 DNA reads TGTGCCTGGAGGCAGGGGTGGGAGACCCAGTACTTC. Its protein is CAWRQGWETQYF. This chain joins TRBV30 and TRBJ2-5; possibly TRBD1 for D (6 bases). Germline V gives CDR1 GTSNPN, CDR2 SVGIG (reference sequence). Trimming pared 3 bases from V and 5 bases from J, leaving 10 bases between. This CDR3 spans 12 amino acids.

The rearrangement joins TRBV24-1 to TRBJ2-7; 8 bases align to TRBD2. The CDR3 runs to 15 residues. J gave up 6 bases and V 3 bases, and 9 bases lay outside the gene matches. Germline V lookup: CDR1 KGHDR, CDR2 SFDVKD. The CDR3 here is CATSDPREGLGEQYF. The CDR3 DNA follows: TGTGCCACCAGTGATCCACGGGAGGGCCTCGGCGAGCAGTACTTC.

For the CDR3, the DNA is TGTGCCAGCAGCCCTAAGGGCCAGGGGGCCTCAGGAGGCTACACCTTC. Translating it yields CASSPKGQGASGGYTF. The chain couples TRBV3-1 (or the pseudogene TRBV3-2) to TRBJ1-2; 8 bases align to TRBD1. Germline CDR1 LGHDT, CDR2 YNNKEL (reference sequence). After removal of 4 bases from V and 8 bases from J, the junction contained 15 bases not matched to a gene. The length of the CDR3 is 16 residues.

The chain recombines TRBV29-1 with TRBJ2-5, with D possibly being TRBD2 (5 bases). CDR3 length equals 13 residues. Trimming removed 5 bases from V and 4 bases from J, with 14 bases in between. Germline CDR1 SQVTM, CDR2 ANQGSEA. The DNA for the CDR3 is TGCAGCGTTTCGGGCGGGTACCCAGAGACCCAGTACTTC. Amino acid sequence: CSVSGGYPETQYF.

This rearrangement joins TRBV28 to TRBJ1-4; no clear D gene. CDR3 size: 14 residues. CDR1 and CDR2 (germline): MDHEN, SYDVKM. V lost 4 bases to trimming and J lost 5 bases, with 11 bases between them. For the CDR3, the DNA is TGTGCCAGCAGTTATGGAACAGCAAATGAAAAACTGTTTTTT. It is translated as CASSYGTANEKLFF.

This chain connects TRBV4-2 to TRBJ2-7; TRBD1 aligns across 8 bases. This CDR3 is built from 14 residues. Germline V gene sequence: CDR1 LGHNA, CDR2 YNFKEQ. J gave up 3 bases and V 2 bases, and 3 bases lay outside the gene matches. Here the CDR3 DNA reads TGTGCCAGCAGCCAAAGGACAGGGAGCTACGAGCAGTACTTC. Its translation: CASSQRTGSYEQYF.

This clone was observed a handful of times. The rearrangement links TRBV3-1 (or the pseudogene TRBV3-2) to TRBJ2-7; 7 bases are a match to TRBD2. Trimming cost V 3 bases and J 4 bases; bases outside gene matches: 12. The germline CDR1 and CDR2 sequences are LGHDT and YNNKEL (reference sequence). CDR3 size: 16 residues. CDR3 loop: CASSHLPGLHNYEQYF. Here the CDR3 DNA reads TGTGCCAGCAGCCACCTACCGGGACTACACAATTACGAGCAGTACTTC.

J is TRBJ2-1 and V is TRBV5-1, with D perhaps TRBD1 (6 bases). From germline, CDR1 is SGHRS and CDR2 YFSETQ. The V end was cut by 6 bases, the J end by 2 bases, with 9 bases between. The CDR3 loop spans 13 amino acids. CDR3 bases: TGCGCCAGCATGAGGGGGACCTACAATGAGCAGTTCTTC. Residues: CASMRGTYNEQFF.

The V gene is TRBV7-9, the J gene TRBJ2-1; 14 bases match TRBD2. CDR3 length: 15 amino acids. The junction had 3 bases not matched to a gene; V was cut back by 4 bases and J by 7 bases. Germline V gene data show CDR1 as SEHNR and CDR2 as FQNEAQ (reference sequence). Here the CDR3 reads CASSSRTSGRNEQFF. In nucleotides, the CDR3 is TGTGCCAGCAGCTCCCGGACTAGCGGGAGGAATGAGCAGTTCTTC.

The chain joins TRBV11-3 to TRBJ2-2; D is perhaps TRBD1 (6 bases). Germline V gives CDR1 SGHNT, CDR2 YENEEA. The CDR3 consists of 15 residues. V was cut by 5 bases and J by 4 bases, with 14 bases left in between. The CDR3 sequence: CASSVSGHTTGELFF. DNA of the CDR3: TGTGCCAGCAGCGTCTCGGGACACACCACCGGGGAGCTGTTTTTT.

The chain couples TRBV28 to TRBJ1-1, with a tentative D call TRBD1 (6 bases). Trimming cost V 4 bases and J 5 bases, with 17 bases left between them. The CDR3 runs 15 residues. The germline gives CDR1 MDHEN, CDR2 SYDVKM. The CDR3 protein is CASSYLGGGETEAFF. In DNA, the CDR3 is TGTGCCAGCAGTTACCTCGGAGGGGGAGAAACTGAAGCTTTCTTT. The complete variable domain, with remaining parts taken from reference TRBV28 and TRBJ1-1, reads DVKVTQSSRYLVKRTGEKVFLECVQDMDHENMFWYRQDPGLGLRLIYFSYDVKMKEKGDIPEGYSVSREKKERFSLILESASTNQTSMYLCASSYLGGGETEAFFGQGTRLTVV.

The chain is built from TRBV7-2 and TRBJ2-7; D uncertain. Germline CDR1 reads SGHTA; CDR2 reads FQGNSA. CDR3 length equals 13 residues. Trimming removed 3 bases from V and 0 bases from J, with 6 bases in between. For the CDR3, the DNA is TGTGCCAGCAGCTTTGAGAGCTCCTACGAGCAGTACTTC. This gives the protein CASSFESSYEQYF.

The chain has TRBV6-2 or TRBV6-3 and TRBJ2-1; 7 nucleotides line up with TRBD2. V gave up 2 bases and J gave up 0 bases; unmatched junction bases: 1. CDR3 size: 15 residues. Per the germline V gene, CDR1 is MNHEY and CDR2 is SVGEGT. CDR3 sequence: CASSYGGSSYNEQFF. CDR3 coding DNA: TGTGCCAGCAGTTACGGCGGGAGCTCCTACAATGAGCAGTTCTTC.

In this sample, this clone turned up once. CDR3 nucleotide sequence: TGTGCCAGCAGTTTCCAGGACACGTTGAACACTGAAGCTTTCTTT. Protein: CASSFQDTLNTEAFF. The chain recombines TRBV28 with TRBJ1-1, with D perhaps matching TRBD1 (5 bases). Germline CDR1 MDHEN, CDR2 SYDVKM. The CDR3 length is 15 residues. The V gene lost 3 bases and the J gene lost 0 bases, with 11 bases spanning the gap.

This sequence joins TRBV28 and TRBJ2-7, with 7 positions matching TRBD2. Germline CDR1 MDHEN, CDR2 SYDVKM. This CDR3 has 15 amino acids. J lost 2 bases, V lost 5 bases, and 9 bases had no gene match. The CDR3 loop is CASSGPPSGTYEQYF. The CDR3 DNA follows: TGTGCCAGCAGTGGCCCACCTAGCGGTACCTACGAGCAGTACTTC.

The DNA of the CDR3 is TGTGCCAGCAGCTCACCCTCCGCGGGACTTAGAGATACGCAGTATTTT. It codes for CASSSPSAGLRDTQYF. The J gene is TRBJ2-3, the V gene TRBV7-2, with a possible D match to TRBD2 (6 bases). The V end lost 4 bases, the J end lost 5 bases, and 19 bases lay between the germline ends. CDR3 length: 16 amino acids. Germline values: CDR1 SGHTA, CDR2 FQGNSA. The variable domain in full, completed from reference TRBV7-2 and TRBJ2-3, reads GAGVSQSPSNKVTEKGKDVELRCDPISGHTALYWYRQSLGQGLEFLIYFQGNSAPDKSGLPSDRFSAERTGGSVSTLTIQRTQQEDSAVYLCASSSPSAGLRDTQYFGPGTRLTVL.

This chain joins TRBV30 and TRBJ2-7; D is uncertain. This CDR3 comprises 12 residues. Looked up from germline, CDR1 is GTSNPN and CDR2 is SVGIG (reference sequence). V gave up 2 bases and J gave up 5 bases, with 10 bases separating them. The CDR3 reads CAWSSSPHEQYF. DNA for the CDR3: TGTGCCTGGAGTTCTTCTCCCCACGAGCAGTACTTC.

Of note for this clone: The junction and the germline gene differ at one end; a read error may be behind it. The gene calls are TRBV7-7 and TRBJ2-7; the match to TRBD1 covers 11 bases. Germline V CDR1 and CDR2: SSHAT, FNYEAQ (reference sequence). CDR3 length: 15 amino acids. DNA for the CDR3: TGTGCTAGCAGCCCAGCCGGGACAGGGGGCTACGAGCAGTACTTC. The encoded protein is CASSPAGTGGYEQYF.

The chain links TRBV28 to TRBJ1-4, with D possibly matching TRBD1 (5 bases). The CDR3 sequence is 15 residues long. CDR1 is MDHEN, CDR2 SYDVKM, per germline. The V end was cut by 6 bases, the J end by 2 bases, with 13 bases between. The CDR3 protein is CASSPRGVTNEKLFF. DNA for the CDR3: TGTGCCAGCAGCCCCCGGGGGGTCACTAATGAAAAACTGTTTTTT.

The chain employs TRBV6-5 and TRBJ1-5; D is undetermined. Trimming stripped 6 bases from V and 0 bases from J, with 6 bases between. Germline-derived CDR1 and CDR2 are MNHEY and SVGAGI. The CDR3 sequence is 13 residues long. The CDR3 here is CASRGSSNQPQHF. The DNA of the CDR3 is TGTGCCAGCAGGGGCAGTAGCAATCAGCCCCAGCATTTT.

This rearrangement joins TRBV14 to TRBJ1-4; no firm D call. CDR1 and CDR2 (germline): SGHDN, FVKESK. Between the trimmed V and J ends, which lost 4 bases and 7 bases, there was a span of 16 bases. CDR3 length: 15 residues. The CDR3 DNA is TGTGCCAGCAGCCGCCAGCGGGGAGAAAGTGAAAAACTGTTTTTT. Its protein product is CASSRQRGESEKLFF.

This clone was observed once. The chain uses TRBV18 and TRBJ1-3; 12 bases agree with TRBD1. Trimming took 3 bases from V and 2 from J; bases not matched to a gene: 5. The CDR3 has 17 residues. Germline-derived CDR1 and CDR2 are KGHSH and LQKENI. CDR3 residues: CASSPGTGGAAGNTIYF. In nucleotides, the CDR3 is TGTGCCAGCTCACCCGGGACAGGGGGCGCCGCTGGAAACACCATATATTTT.

The gene calls are TRBV5-1 and TRBJ1-5; 7 bases line up with TRBD1. The CDR3 spans 15 residues. V dropped 2 bases and J dropped 1; count of bases not matched to a gene: 3. Germline CDR1 and CDR2: SGHRS and YFSETQ. The CDR3 region has the DNA TGCGCCAGCAGCTTTGAGGGGGCGAGCAATCAGCCCCAGCATTTT. Translated, it gives CASSFEGASNQPQHF.

This clone was observed once. The CDR3 here is CASRIGLAYEQYF. The CDR3 region has the DNA TGTGCCAGCAGGATAGGGTTGGCCTACGAGCAGTACTTC. The gene calls are TRBV28 and TRBJ2-7; D uncertain. Germline V CDR1 and CDR2: MDHEN, SYDVKM. The CDR3 runs 13 residues. V was trimmed by 6 bases and J by 2 bases, leaving 11 bases between them.

V gene TRBV3-1 (or the pseudogene TRBV3-2) combines with J gene TRBJ2-7; D is unresolved. CDR1 and CDR2 (germline): LGHDT, YNNKEL (reference sequence). The CDR3 is 10 residues long. Trimming cost V 3 bases and J 5 bases, with 2 bases left between them. The CDR3 DNA reads TGTGCCAGCAGCCAGGACGAGCAGTACTTC. Its translation is CASSQDEQYF.

This chain joins TRBV28 and TRBJ2-7, with 7 bases aligning to TRBD2. CDR3 size: 15 residues. CDR1 MDHEN and CDR2 SYDVKM come from the germline V gene. V gave up 6 bases and J gave up 7 bases; unmatched junction bases: 15. The CDR3: CASSRRLAGPAEQYF. CDR3 nucleotides: TGTGCCAGCAGCCGAAGACTAGCAGGACCGGCTGAGCAGTACTTC.

This chain connects TRBV29-1 to TRBJ2-7; 7 nucleotides agree with TRBD1. The germline gives CDR1 SQVTM, CDR2 ANQGSEA. Trimming cost V 6 bases and J 2 bases; bases outside gene matches: 7. This CDR3 has 13 amino acids. The CDR3 DNA follows: TGCAGCGTCCGAGGGGGCAGGGCCTACGAGCAGTACTTC. It yields the protein CSVRGGRAYEQYF.